The 18 T cell receptor beta chains below were found in one sample sequenced in a study of cytomegalovirus exposure and HLA in healthy donors. The PCR employed 60 Vbeta primers together with 13 Jbeta primers. The assay was immunoSEQ multiplex PCR, and TCRdb's table has in-frame clones only and misses some. The sample shows about 130,000 clones, 74% of them seen only once. Sequenced sample: PBMCs. These receptors came from a male donor in good health and CMV-seronegative.

This clone was counted only a few times. This chain joins TRBV28 and TRBJ2-7, with 10 positions matching TRBD1. V was clipped by 11 bases and J by 2 bases; unmatched bases: 15. Germline-derived CDR1 and CDR2 are MDHEN and SYDVKM. The length of the CDR3 is 16 residues. CDR3 DNA sequence: TGTGCCGGTGGGAGGTCGGACAGGGGGGTTACCTACGAGCAGTACTTC. This gives the protein CAGGRSDRGVTYEQYF.

The chain has TRBV5-4 and TRBJ2-2; D remains ambiguous. The germline V and J ends were trimmed by 8 bases and 6 bases, with 23 bases remaining between them. Germline V gene sequence: CDR1 SGHNT, CDR2 YYREEE (reference sequence). This CDR3 has 16 amino acids. CDR3 amino acids: CASQKTASASAGELFF. The CDR3, as DNA: TGTGCCAGTCAAAAGACTGCTTCGGCGTCCGCCGGGGAGCTGTTTTTT.

CDR3 DNA sequence: TGTGCCAGCAGCCCCCAGGGTAACACTGAAGCTTTCTTT. This sequence encodes CASSPQGNTEAFF. The chain recombines TRBV7-9 with TRBJ1-1; D is possibly TRBD1 (5 bases). The CDR3 is 13 amino acids. Trimming pared 5 bases from V and 2 bases from J, leaving 9 bases between. Germline assignment: CDR1 SEHNR and CDR2 FQNEAQ (reference sequence).

This chain connects TRBV7-9 to TRBJ1-1, with unresolved D. The germline V and J ends were trimmed by 7 bases and 1 base, with 10 bases remaining between them. Germline V gene sequence: CDR1 SEHNR, CDR2 FQNEAQ (reference sequence). This CDR3 contains 13 residues. The CDR3 coding sequence is TGTGCCAGCACTCAGGCGAAGAACACTGAAGCTTTCTTT. This gives the protein CASTQAKNTEAFF.

The rearrangement uses TRBV9 and TRBJ2-1; D gene unclear. Germline V gives CDR1 SGDLS, CDR2 YYNGEE. The CDR3 is 15 residues long. Deletions cut 0 bases from V and 0 bases from J, with 7 bases between. This CDR3 is CASSVAVSSYNEQFF. The CDR3 DNA sequence: TGTGCCAGCAGCGTAGCGGTGAGCTCCTACAATGAGCAGTTCTTC.

V gene TRBV5-1 combines with J gene TRBJ1-1; a possible D gene is TRBD1 (5 bases). Per germline, CDR1 SGHRS and CDR2 YFSETQ. CDR3 length: 15 amino acids. Trimming took 0 bases from V and 6 from J, leaving 15 bases between them. The CDR3 is CASSLESGWMAEAFF. The CDR3 region has the DNA TGCGCCAGCAGCTTGGAATCAGGGTGGATGGCTGAAGCTTTCTTT.

The V and J genes are TRBV6-5 and TRBJ2-1; 11 nucleotides line up with TRBD2. This CDR3 spans 15 amino acids. The V gene's germline CDR1 is MNHEY and CDR2 SVGAGI. The junction had 5 bases not matched to a gene; V was cut back by 6 bases and J by 4 bases. The CDR3 is CASSKGTSGYNEQFF. Here the CDR3 DNA reads TGTGCCAGCAGCAAAGGGACTAGCGGATACAATGAGCAGTTCTTC.

This clone was seen more than once but under ten times. The chain employs TRBV9 and TRBJ1-2, with 8 bases that match TRBD1. Trimming at V came to 2 bases and at J to 0 bases, leaving 3 bases not matched to a gene. The CDR3 totals 15 residues. The germline V gene has CDR1 SGDLS and CDR2 YYNGEE. CDR3 sequence reads: CASSVGQVANYGYTF. For the CDR3, the DNA is TGTGCCAGCAGCGTGGGACAGGTAGCTAACTATGGCTACACCTTC.

This sequence joins TRBV28 and TRBJ1-1; D ambiguous. The CDR3 contains 14 residues. The germline CDR1 and CDR2 sequences are MDHEN and SYDVKM. Trimming left V 5 bases short and J 5 bases short, with 15 bases between. The CDR3 is CASSPPGRGTEAFF. The CDR3 DNA reads as TGTGCCAGCAGTCCCCCTGGGAGAGGGACTGAAGCTTTCTTT. Full variable domain (rest looked up from reference TRBV28 and TRBJ1-1): DVKVTQSSRYLVKRTGEKVFLECVQDMDHENMFWYRQDPGLGLRLIYFSYDVKMKEKGDIPEGYSVSREKKERFSLILESASTNQTSMYLCASSPPGRGTEAFFGQGTRLTVV.

The chain joins TRBV20-1 to TRBJ2-4; no reliable D call. Germline lookup yields CDR1 DFQATT and CDR2 SNEGSKA (reference sequence). This CDR3 spans 11 amino acids. V was pared by 3 bases and J by 7 bases, with 7 bases between. CDR3 sequence reads: CSASPLNIQYF. DNA for the CDR3: TGCAGTGCTAGTCCCTTGAACATTCAGTACTTC.

This clone was seen a few times. The V call is TRBV7-6, the J call TRBJ1-1, with D perhaps matching TRBD1 (6 bases). The ends were cut back, 0 bases at V and 3 bases at J, with 29 bases in the middle. Germline CDR1 SGHVS, CDR2 FNYEAQ. This CDR3 spans 21 amino acids. The CDR3 DNA reads TGTGCCAGCAGCTTAGCAGGACAGCCAGGGAGAAGTAGCTCTGTTGACACTGAAGCTTTCTTT. It yields the protein CASSLAGQPGRSSSVDTEAFF.

This rearrangement joins TRBV6-6 to TRBJ1-2; weak D call: TRBD1 (5 bases). Germline V gives CDR1 MNHNY, CDR2 SVGAGI (reference sequence). The CDR3 contains 14 residues. V shed 2 bases and J shed 5 bases, with 12 bases lying between them. CDR3 protein: CASSYGGREYGYTF. CDR3 in DNA: TGTGCCAGCAGTTACGGCGGCAGGGAATATGGCTACACCTTC.

V is TRBV7-2 and J is TRBJ2-5; D ambiguous. Germline V CDR1 and CDR2: SGHTA, FQGNSA. CDR3 length: 13 residues. V lost 5 bases to trimming and J lost 6 bases, with 13 bases between them. CDR3 protein: CASSPPSEQTQYF. For the CDR3, the DNA is TGTGCCAGCAGCCCCCCCAGCGAACAGACCCAGTACTTC.

The J gene is TRBJ2-7, the V gene TRBV19, with 9 positions matching TRBD1. CDR1 and CDR2 from the germline V gene are LNHDA and SQIVND (reference sequence). V dropped 5 bases and J dropped 4; count of bases not matched to a gene: 0. This CDR3 has 12 residues. CDR3 bases: TGTGCCAGTAGTGGGACAGGGTACGAGCAGTACTTC. Protein product: CASSGTGYEQYF.

The chain combines TRBV5-4 with TRBJ2-5; 9 positions agree with TRBD2. V trimming: 4 bases; J trimming: 1 base; junction bases outside the gene matches: 5. The CDR3 extends over 15 amino acids. The V gene's germline CDR1 is SGHNT and CDR2 YYREEE (reference sequence). CDR3 coding DNA: TGTGCCAGCAGCAACCGCGGGGGGGGCCAAGAGACCCAGTACTTC. Protein sequence: CASSNRGGGQETQYF.

The chain couples TRBV5-4 to TRBJ2-1, with no clear D. The CDR3 consists of 15 residues. The V end was cut by 4 bases, the J end by 2 bases, with 13 bases between. Germline loops: CDR1 SGHNT, CDR2 YYREEE (reference sequence). The CDR3 loop is CASSRPAETYNEQFF. DNA for the CDR3: TGTGCCAGCAGCCGCCCGGCGGAGACCTACAATGAGCAGTTCTTC.

V and J are TRBV18 and TRBJ2-2, with unresolved D. Germline CDR1 KGHSH, CDR2 LQKENI. Trimming took off 1 base at V and 0 bases at J, with 9 bases between the two ends. CDR3 length: 16 residues. The CDR3 DNA follows: TGTGCCAGCTCACCACGAGTCGATCCGAACACCGGGGAGCTGTTTTTT. The encoded protein is CASSPRVDPNTGELFF. The full variable domain, its missing parts supplied by reference TRBV18 and TRBJ2-2, is NAGVMQNPRHLVRRRGQEARLRCSPMKGHSHVYWYRQLPEEGLKFMVYLQKENIIDESGMPKERFSAEFPKEGPSILRIQQVVRGDSAAYFCASSPRVDPNTGELFFGEGSRLTVL.

This clone has a single count. This chain connects TRBV7-2 to TRBJ1-3; D is perhaps TRBD1 (6 bases). The CDR3 is 12 amino acids. Germline-derived CDR1 and CDR2 are SGHTA and FQGNSA. V lost 2 bases and J lost 7, with 6 bases in between. In DNA form, the CDR3 reads TGTGCCAGCAGCTTACAGGGGAACACCATATATTTT. Translated: CASSLQGNTIYF.